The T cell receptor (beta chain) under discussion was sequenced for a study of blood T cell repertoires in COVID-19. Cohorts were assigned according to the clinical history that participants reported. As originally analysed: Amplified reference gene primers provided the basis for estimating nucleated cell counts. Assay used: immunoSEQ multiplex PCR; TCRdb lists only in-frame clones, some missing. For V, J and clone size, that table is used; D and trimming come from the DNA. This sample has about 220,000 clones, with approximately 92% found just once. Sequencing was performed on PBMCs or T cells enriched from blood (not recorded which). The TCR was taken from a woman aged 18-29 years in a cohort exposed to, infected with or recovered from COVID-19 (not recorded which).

As DNA, the CDR3 is TGTGCCAGCAGTGAAAGGACAGGAACAAATTCACCCCTCCACTTT. Translation: CASSERTGTNSPLHF. This chain connects TRBV2 to TRBJ1-6; 7 bases line up with TRBD1. Germline assignment: CDR1 SNHLY and CDR2 FYNNEI. The CDR3 runs to 15 residues. V shed 2 bases, J shed 7 bases, and the junction held 5 bases outside the gene matches.